This T cell receptor beta chain stems from a study of vaccination effects on CD4 cells after COVID-19. Study overall: Participants were vaccinated with two doses of either the BNT162b2 or mRNA-1273 vaccine. Regarding the study as a whole: Vaccine- and infection-induced clones showed marked clonal contraction late following vaccination.

Antigen-specific CD4+ T cells were expanded with viral peptide pools in the ViraFEST assay before sequencing. Having been cultured for around ten days, the cells underwent CD4+ T cell isolation. Each vaccine recipient was nucleocapsid antibody negative and had no prior SARS-CoV-2 infection. On day 3 and again on day 7, half the medium was replaced with IL-2 medium. V was clipped by 4 bases and J by 6 bases, with 10 bases between them. Germline CDR1 is SGHVS and CDR2 is FQNEAQ. This CDR3 comprises 13 residues. To note about this clone: Its specificity is not known.

The repertoire was sequenced with immunoSEQ multiplex PCR; TCRdb's copy has only in-frame clones and lacks some. The repertoire includes roughly 50,000 clones, nearly 80% of them detected once, and less than 7.5% sits in the top ten. This sequence originates from a human donor who received a COVID-19 vaccine. The sample consisted of CD4+ T cells from PBMCs cultured with HCoV-OC43 spike peptides, taken before COVID-19 vaccination. The subset here: HCoV-OC43 spike overlapping peptide pool stimulation. The chain is built from TRBV7-8 and TRBJ2-4; weak D call: TRBD1 (6 bases). CDR3 in amino acids: CASSSGHLNIQYF. The CDR3 DNA follows: TGTGCCAGCAGCTCGGGACACCTAAACATTCAGTACTTC.